This TCR beta chain was identified during a study of blood T cell repertoires in COVID-19 (dated by TCRdb to about 2020). About the investigation overall: The collaborator samples originated in the United States, Italy and Spain and spanned the acute and convalescent phases of COVID-19. The prospective study material was composed of cDNA or gDNA derived from T cells, B-cell-depleted T cells, or PBMCs. The dataset comprised deeply sampled blood TCRbeta repertoires from subjects exposed to, actively infected with, or recovered from COVID-19. A freely available public database, intended as a resource for researchers studying the immune response to SARS-CoV-2, is where the repertoires were released. The samples were drawn from two sources: the first 160 participants of the ongoing ImmuneRACE study, and approximately 1,300 subjects contributed by 6 global collaborators. Sample metadata almost always included a de-identified subject ID, COVID-19 status, age in years and sex. Where available, HLA class I and class II types were obtained from metadata supplied by the sample provider rather than from assay-based typing.

Per the germline V gene (reference sequence), LGHDT is the CDR1 and YNNKEL is the CDR2. The CDR3 starts with the cysteine, ends with the phenylalanine, and has 15 residues. Just CDR3 DNA is preserved here, 45 bases in frame from base 1. From V the trimming removes 5 bases and from J it removes 0 bases, while the gene matches leave 4 bases of the junction unaccounted for. TCRbeta CDR3 regions were amplified from genomic DNA by means of the immunoSEQ Assay, a bias-controlled multiplex PCR. From the authors' description of their analysis: The number of nucleated cells in each sample was estimated by amplification of reference gene primers within the assay. To quantify the absolute abundance of each unique TCRbeta CDR3 rearrangement, sequence reads were collapsed and filtered. Productive Simpson clonality was computed per sample as the square root of Simpson's diversity index over productive rearrangements. As stored in TCRdb, this immuneACCESS dataset retains in-frame rearrangements with V and J assigned. A fraction of the clones does not appear; measured against another copy, unresolved V genes explain less than half of the discrepancy, and the remainder lacks a known reason. That table supplies the V and J calls and clone size; D and trimming were determined from the DNA. Here the sample has some 200,000 clones; 65% to 90% occur a single time. The ten largest make up about 13% of the sample.

Points the paper makes about the study in general: Clinical and demographic metadata were provided uncurated, with the amount varying by source and participant.

Whole blood was collected in K2EDTA tubes by collaborating institutions according to the institutions' own protocols. Collaborator samples were shipped for TCRbeta analysis as frozen whole blood, isolated PBMCs, or DNA extracted from either sample type. Details on this clone: The antigen it binds to is not known. No base-level quality is on record; no much larger clone is a single base apart. Different DNA sequences within this sample yield the same CDR3.

The receptor comes from a human donor in a cohort sampled during active COVID-19. The rearrangement combines TRBV3-1 (or the pseudogene TRBV3-2) with TRBJ2-3, and TRBD2 matches 8 of the central bases. Input material: peripheral blood. The CDR3 in this case is CASSLAGSSTDTQYF. At the DNA level, the sequence is TGTGCCAGCAGCTTAGCGGGGTCTAGCACAGATACGCAGTATTTT.